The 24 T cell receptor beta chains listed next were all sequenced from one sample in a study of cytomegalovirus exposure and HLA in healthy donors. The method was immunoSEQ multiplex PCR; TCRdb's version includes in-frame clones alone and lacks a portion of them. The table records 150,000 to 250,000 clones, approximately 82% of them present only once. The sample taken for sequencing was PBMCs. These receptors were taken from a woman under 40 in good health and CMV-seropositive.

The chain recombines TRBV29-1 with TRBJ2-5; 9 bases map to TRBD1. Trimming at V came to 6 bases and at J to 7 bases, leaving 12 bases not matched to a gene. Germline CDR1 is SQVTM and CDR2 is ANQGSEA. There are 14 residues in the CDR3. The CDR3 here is CSVLPGTGRGTQYF. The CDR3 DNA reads TGCAGCGTCCTCCCCGGGACAGGGCGGGGGACCCAGTACTTC.

The CDR3 DNA sequence: TGTGCCAGCAGCGTTCGGGAGAGACAGAACACTGAAGCTTTCTTT. Translation gives CASSVRERQNTEAFF. The genes are TRBV11-3 and TRBJ1-1; D is unclear. The CDR3 sequence is 15 residues long. Germline CDR1 SGHNT, CDR2 YENEEA. Trimming cost V 5 bases and J 1 base, with 14 bases left between them. Drawing the rest from reference TRBV11-3 and TRBJ1-1, the complete variable domain is EAGVVQSPRYKIIEKKQPVAFWCNPISGHNTLYWYLQNLGQGPELLIRYENEEAVDDSQLPKDRFSAERLKGVDSTLKIQPAELGDSAVYLCASSVRERQNTEAFFGQGTRLTVV.

The CDR3 sequence: CASRGQGAGTGELFF. The CDR3 DNA is TGTGCCAGCAGGGGACAGGGTGCGGGAACCGGGGAGCTGTTTTTT. This chain connects TRBV2 to TRBJ2-2; 9 bases fit TRBD1. Germline assignment: CDR1 SNHLY and CDR2 FYNNEI. Trimming cost V 6 bases and J 5 bases; bases outside gene matches: 7. This CDR3 spans 15 amino acids.

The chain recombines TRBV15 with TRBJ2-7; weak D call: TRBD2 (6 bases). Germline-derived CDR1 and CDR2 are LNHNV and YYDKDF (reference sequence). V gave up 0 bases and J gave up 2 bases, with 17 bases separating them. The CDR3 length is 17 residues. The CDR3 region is CATSRERRTGLAYEQYF. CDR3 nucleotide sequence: TGTGCCACCAGCAGAGAGCGTAGGACGGGACTCGCCTACGAGCAGTACTTC.

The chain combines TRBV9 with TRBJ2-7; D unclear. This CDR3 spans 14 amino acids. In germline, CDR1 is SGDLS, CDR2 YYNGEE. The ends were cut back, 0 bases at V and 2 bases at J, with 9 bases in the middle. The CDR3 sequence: CASSVGNGAYEQYF. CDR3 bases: TGTGCCAGCAGCGTAGGGAACGGAGCCTACGAGCAGTACTTC.

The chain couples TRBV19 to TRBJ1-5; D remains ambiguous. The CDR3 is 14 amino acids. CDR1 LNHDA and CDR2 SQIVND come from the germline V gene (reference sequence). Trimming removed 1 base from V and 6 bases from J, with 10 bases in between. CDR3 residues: CASSIGREPQPQHF. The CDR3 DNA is TGTGCCAGTAGTATAGGGAGGGAGCCTCAGCCCCAGCATTTT.

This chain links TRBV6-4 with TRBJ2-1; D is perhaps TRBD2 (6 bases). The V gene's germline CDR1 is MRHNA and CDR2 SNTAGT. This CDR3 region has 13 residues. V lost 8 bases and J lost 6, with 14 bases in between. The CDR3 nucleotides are TGTGCCAGCGGCCTGGAGGGTGGCAATGAGCAGTTCTTC. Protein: CASGLEGGNEQFF.

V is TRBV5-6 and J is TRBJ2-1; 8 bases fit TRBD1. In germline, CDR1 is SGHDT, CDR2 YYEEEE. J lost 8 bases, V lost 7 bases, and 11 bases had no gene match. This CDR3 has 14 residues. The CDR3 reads CASGRTGKADEQFF. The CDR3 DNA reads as TGTGCCAGCGGGAGGACAGGGAAGGCGGATGAGCAGTTCTTC.

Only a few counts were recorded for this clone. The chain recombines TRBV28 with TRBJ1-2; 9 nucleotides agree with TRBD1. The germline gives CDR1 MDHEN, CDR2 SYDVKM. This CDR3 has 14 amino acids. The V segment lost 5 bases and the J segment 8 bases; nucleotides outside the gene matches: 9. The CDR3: CASSLPGQGEGYTF. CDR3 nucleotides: TGTGCCAGCAGTCTACCGGGACAGGGTGAAGGCTACACCTTC.

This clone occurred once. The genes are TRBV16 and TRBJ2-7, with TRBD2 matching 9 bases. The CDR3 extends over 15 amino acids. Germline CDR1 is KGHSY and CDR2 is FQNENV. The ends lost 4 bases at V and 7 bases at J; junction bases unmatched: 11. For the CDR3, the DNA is TGTGCCAGCAGCCCCTTTTTAGCGGGAGAAGGGGAGCAGTACTTC. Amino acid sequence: CASSPFLAGEGEQYF.

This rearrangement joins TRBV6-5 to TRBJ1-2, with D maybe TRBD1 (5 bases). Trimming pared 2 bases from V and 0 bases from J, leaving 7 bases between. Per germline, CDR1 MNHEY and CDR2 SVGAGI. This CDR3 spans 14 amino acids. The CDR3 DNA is TGTGCCAGCAGTTACCTGACAGCTAACTATGGCTACACCTTC. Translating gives CASSYLTANYGYTF.

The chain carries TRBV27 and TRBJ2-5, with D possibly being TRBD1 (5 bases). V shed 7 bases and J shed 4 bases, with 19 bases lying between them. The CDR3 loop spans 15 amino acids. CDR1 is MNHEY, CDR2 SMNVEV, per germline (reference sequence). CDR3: CASTRSWDGAETQYF. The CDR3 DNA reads TGTGCCAGCACCCGATCGTGGGATGGGGCAGAGACCCAGTACTTC.

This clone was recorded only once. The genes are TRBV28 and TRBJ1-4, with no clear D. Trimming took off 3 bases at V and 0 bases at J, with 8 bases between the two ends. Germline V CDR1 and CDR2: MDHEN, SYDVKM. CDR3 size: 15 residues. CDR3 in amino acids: CASSFGRATNEKLFF. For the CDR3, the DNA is TGTGCCAGCAGTTTTGGCCGTGCAACTAATGAAAAACTGTTTTTT.

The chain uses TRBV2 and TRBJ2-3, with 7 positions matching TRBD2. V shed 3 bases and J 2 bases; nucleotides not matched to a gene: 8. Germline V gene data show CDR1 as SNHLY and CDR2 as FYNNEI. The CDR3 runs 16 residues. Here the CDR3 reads CASSEGLAVNTDTQYF. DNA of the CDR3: TGTGCCAGCAGTGAGGGGCTAGCGGTTAACACAGATACGCAGTATTTT.

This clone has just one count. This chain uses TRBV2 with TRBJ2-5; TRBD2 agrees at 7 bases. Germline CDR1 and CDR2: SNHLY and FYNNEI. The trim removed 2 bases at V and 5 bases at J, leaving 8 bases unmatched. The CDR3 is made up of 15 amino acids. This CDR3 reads CASSEFAGAGETQYF. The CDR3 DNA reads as TGTGCCAGCAGTGAATTCGCGGGAGCCGGGGAGACCCAGTACTTC.

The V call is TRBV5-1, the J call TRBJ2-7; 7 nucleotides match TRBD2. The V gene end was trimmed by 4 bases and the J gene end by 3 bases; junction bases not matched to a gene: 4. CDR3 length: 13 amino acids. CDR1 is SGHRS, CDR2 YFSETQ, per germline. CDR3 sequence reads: CASSPGTNYEQYF. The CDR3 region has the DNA TGCGCCAGCAGCCCCGGGACTAACTACGAGCAGTACTTC.

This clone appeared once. As DNA, the CDR3 is TGTGCCAGCAGCCCACGGACAGGGCCCGGGGAGCTGTTTTTT. Protein: CASSPRTGPGELFF. The rearrangement uses TRBV11-3 and TRBJ2-2; 8 nucleotides match TRBD1. This CDR3 is built from 14 residues. Trimming took 5 bases from V and 6 from J; bases not matched to a gene: 5. Germline loops: CDR1 SGHNT, CDR2 YENEEA.

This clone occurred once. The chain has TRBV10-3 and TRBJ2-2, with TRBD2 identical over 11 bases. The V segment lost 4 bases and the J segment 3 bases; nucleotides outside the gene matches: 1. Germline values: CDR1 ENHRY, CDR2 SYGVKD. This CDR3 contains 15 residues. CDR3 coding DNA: TGTGCCATCAGTGGGACTAGCGGGTACACCGGGGAGCTGTTTTTT. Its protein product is CAISGTSGYTGELFF.

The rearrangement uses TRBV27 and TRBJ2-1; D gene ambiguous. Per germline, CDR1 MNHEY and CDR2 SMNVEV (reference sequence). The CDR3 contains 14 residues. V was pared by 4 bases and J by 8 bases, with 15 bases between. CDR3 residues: CASSYNLPGYEQFF. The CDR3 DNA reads TGTGCCAGCAGTTATAACCTCCCCGGGTATGAGCAGTTCTTC.

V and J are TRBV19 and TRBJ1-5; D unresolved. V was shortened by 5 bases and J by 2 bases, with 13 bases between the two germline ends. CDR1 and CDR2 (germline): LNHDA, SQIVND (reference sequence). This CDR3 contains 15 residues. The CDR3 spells CASSLGRRGNQPQHF. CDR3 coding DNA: TGTGCCAGTAGTCTCGGGCGGAGGGGCAATCAGCCCCAGCATTTT.

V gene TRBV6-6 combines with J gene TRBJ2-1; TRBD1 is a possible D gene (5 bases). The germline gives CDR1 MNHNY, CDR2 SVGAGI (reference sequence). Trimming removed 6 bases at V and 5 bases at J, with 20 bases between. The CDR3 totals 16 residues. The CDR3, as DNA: TGTGCCAGCAGGCATCAGGGTACTGGGATGAACAATGAGCAGTTCTTC. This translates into CASRHQGTGMNNEQFF.

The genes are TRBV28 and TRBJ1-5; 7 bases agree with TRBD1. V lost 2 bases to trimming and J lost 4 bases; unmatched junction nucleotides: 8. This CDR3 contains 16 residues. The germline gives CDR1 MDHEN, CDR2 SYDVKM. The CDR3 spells CASSLRPGGLNQPQHF. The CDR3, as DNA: TGTGCCAGCAGTTTACGGCCAGGGGGTCTTAATCAGCCCCAGCATTTT.

The CDR3 bases are TGCGCCAGCAGCCAATGGACAGGGTCACCTCAGCCCCAGCATTTT. This sequence encodes CASSQWTGSPQPQHF. The chain has TRBV4-1 and TRBJ1-5; 8 bases match TRBD1. CDR3 length: 15 amino acids. Trimming took 2 bases from V and 6 from J; bases not matched to a gene: 6. CDR1 and CDR2 from the germline V gene are MGHRA and YSYEKL.

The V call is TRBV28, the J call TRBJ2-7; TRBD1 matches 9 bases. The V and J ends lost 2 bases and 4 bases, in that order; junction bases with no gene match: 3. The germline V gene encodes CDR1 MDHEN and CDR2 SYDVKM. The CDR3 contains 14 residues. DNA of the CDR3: TGTGCCAGCAGTTTAGGGACAGGGCAGTACGAGCAGTACTTC. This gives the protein CASSLGTGQYEQYF.